This is a list of T cell receptor beta chains from one sample in a study of cytomegalovirus exposure and HLA in healthy donors. Sequencing used immunoSEQ multiplex PCR; TCRdb keeps in-frame clones, though not all of them. Of 200,000 or so clones listed, approximately 79% were seen once; the top ten hold about 1.7%. Sequencing input: PBMCs. The receptors derive from a man over 45 in good health and CMV-seronegative. The conserved cysteine and the conserved F or W are not part of the CDR3 here.

v_gene: TRBV5-4; j_gene: TRBJ2-7; len: 11; CDR3aa: ASSLGQFYEQY
v_gene: TRBV28; j_gene: TRBJ2-2; len: 14; CDR3aa: ASSYLAGGNTGELF
v_gene: TRBV7-9; j_gene: TRBJ2-4; len: 14; CDR3aa: ASSLVGDSGKNIQY
v_gene: TRBV10-1; j_gene: TRBJ1-5; len: 13; CDR3aa: ASSEFYIPNQPQH
v_gene: TRBV18; j_gene: TRBJ1-5; len: 16; CDR3aa: ASSPGPSGGASNQPQH
v_gene: TRBV2; j_gene: TRBJ2-2; len: 12; CDR3aa: ASMKGGDTGELF
v_gene: TRBV13; j_gene: .; len: 16; CDR3aa: ASSLEGLAGEDYYEQY
v_gene: TRBV5-8; j_gene: TRBJ2-1; len: 13; CDR3aa: ASSLGTSGRYEQF
v_gene: TRBV5-1; j_gene: TRBJ2-7; len: 13; CDR3aa: ASAPPSSGTYEQY
v_gene: TRBV27; j_gene: TRBJ2-1; len: 14; CDR3aa: ASSATGTLSENEQF
v_gene: TRBV7-7; j_gene: TRBJ2-5; len: 12; CDR3aa: ASSLAGVQETQY
v_gene: TRBV14; j_gene: TRBJ1-4; len: 13; CDR3aa: ASSQVQGHNEKLF
v_gene: TRBV29-1; j_gene: TRBJ2-1; len: 12; CDR3aa: SVGGYISYNEQF
v_gene: TRBV12-5; j_gene: TRBJ2-7; len: 9; CDR3aa: ASAYNYEQY
v_gene: TRBV28; j_gene: TRBJ2-1; len: 13; CDR3aa: ASSQLAGVSREQF
v_gene: TRBV18; j_gene: TRBJ2-7; len: 11; CDR3aa: ASSPGQFYEQY
v_gene: TRBV21-1; j_gene: TRBJ2-7; len: 14; CDR3aa: ASSKARLAGMDEQY
v_gene: TRBV30; j_gene: TRBJ1-5; len: 12; CDR3aa: AWSGDRGGQPQH
v_gene: TRBV28; j_gene: TRBJ1-5; len: 14; CDR3aa: ASSSPGGIGNQPQH
v_gene: TRBV30; j_gene: TRBJ2-3; len: 11; CDR3aa: AYRDYKPDTQY
v_gene: TRBV5-1; j_gene: TRBJ1-1; len: 13; CDR3aa: ASSTTGGGLTEAF
v_gene: TRBV9; j_gene: TRBJ2-1; len: 12; CDR3aa: ASSVGGRGYEQF
v_gene: TRBV2; j_gene: TRBJ1-5; len: 16; CDR3aa: ASSVGRGPVSGNQPQH
v_gene: TRBV27; j_gene: TRBJ2-1; len: 12; CDR3aa: ASSLFLLGNEQF
v_gene: TRBV27; j_gene: TRBJ2-1; len: 17; CDR3aa: ASSLFPPSGGGGRHEQF
v_gene: TRBV6-1; j_gene: TRBJ2-7; len: 13; CDR3aa: ASSAGTSGHYEQY
v_gene: TRBV27; j_gene: TRBJ1-3; len: 12; CDR3aa: ASSLSGGGNTIY
v_gene: TRBV11-2; j_gene: TRBJ2-7; len: 12; CDR3aa: ASRGTGFSYEQY
v_gene: TRBV5-1; j_gene: TRBJ2-7; len: 11; CDR3aa: ASNKTGGHEQY
v_gene: TRBV6-6; j_gene: TRBJ1-5; len: 12; CDR3aa: ASRPRGSNQPQH
v_gene: TRBV6-5; j_gene: TRBJ1-1; len: 13; CDR3aa: ASSYLGQGNTEAF
v_gene: TRBV2; j_gene: TRBJ1-6; len: 13; CDR3aa: ASSSRQGPNSPLH
v_gene: TRBV28; j_gene: TRBJ2-7; len: 13; CDR3aa: ASSLAGISSYEQY
v_gene: TRBV2; j_gene: TRBJ1-5; len: 13; CDR3aa: ASSRDRERGQPQH
v_gene: TRBV9; j_gene: TRBJ1-5; len: 12; CDR3aa: ASSGPNSNQPQH
v_gene: TRBV6-5; j_gene: TRBJ2-7; len: 13; CDR3aa: ASSYSLSGEHEQY
v_gene: TRBV5-1; j_gene: TRBJ2-2; len: 13; CDR3aa: ASSNRTRHTGELF